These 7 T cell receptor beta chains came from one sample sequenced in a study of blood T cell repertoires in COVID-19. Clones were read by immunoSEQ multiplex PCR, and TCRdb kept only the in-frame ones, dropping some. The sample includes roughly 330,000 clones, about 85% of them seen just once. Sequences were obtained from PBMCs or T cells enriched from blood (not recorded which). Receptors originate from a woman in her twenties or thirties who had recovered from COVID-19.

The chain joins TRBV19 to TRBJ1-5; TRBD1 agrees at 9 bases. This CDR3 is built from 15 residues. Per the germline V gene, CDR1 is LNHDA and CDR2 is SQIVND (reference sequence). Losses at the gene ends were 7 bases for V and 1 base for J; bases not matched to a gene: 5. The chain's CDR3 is CASKTGGASNQPQHF. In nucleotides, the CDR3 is TGTGCCAGTAAAACAGGGGGCGCGAGCAATCAGCCCCAGCATTTT.

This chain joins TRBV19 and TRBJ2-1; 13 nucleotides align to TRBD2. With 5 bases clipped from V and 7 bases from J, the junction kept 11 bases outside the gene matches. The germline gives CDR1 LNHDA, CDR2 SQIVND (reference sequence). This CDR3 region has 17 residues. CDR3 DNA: TGTGCCAGTAGTCACCGACTAGCGGGGGGCCTGATGAATGAGCAGTTCTTC. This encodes CASSHRLAGGLMNEQFF.

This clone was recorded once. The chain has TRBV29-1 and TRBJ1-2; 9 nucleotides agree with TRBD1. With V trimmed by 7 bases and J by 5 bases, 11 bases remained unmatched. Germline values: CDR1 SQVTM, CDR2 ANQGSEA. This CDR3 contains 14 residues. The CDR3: CSAQGGTGQYGYTF. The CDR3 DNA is TGCAGCGCGCAGGGGGGGACAGGGCAATATGGCTACACCTTC.

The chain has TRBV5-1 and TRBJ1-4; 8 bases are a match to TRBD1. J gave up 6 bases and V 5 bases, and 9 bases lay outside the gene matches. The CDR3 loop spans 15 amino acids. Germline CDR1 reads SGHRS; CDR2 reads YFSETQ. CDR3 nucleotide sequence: TGCGCCAGCAGTTTAACAGGGGGAGCGGATGAAAAACTGTTTTTT. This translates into CASSLTGGADEKLFF.

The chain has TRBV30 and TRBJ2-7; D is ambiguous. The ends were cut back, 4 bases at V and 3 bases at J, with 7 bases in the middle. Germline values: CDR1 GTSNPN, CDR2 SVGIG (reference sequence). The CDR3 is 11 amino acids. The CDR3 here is CAWTRGYEQYF. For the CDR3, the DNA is TGTGCCTGGACCCGCGGCTACGAGCAGTACTTC.

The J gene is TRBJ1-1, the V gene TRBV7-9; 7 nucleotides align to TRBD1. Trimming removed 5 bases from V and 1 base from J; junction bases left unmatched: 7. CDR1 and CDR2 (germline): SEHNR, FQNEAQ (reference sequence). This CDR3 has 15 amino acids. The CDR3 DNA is TGTGCCAGCAGCCAACCGGGACAGTGGAACACTGAAGCTTTCTTT. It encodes CASSQPGQWNTEAFF.

CDR3 loop: CAWSHPGQGENTIYF. The CDR3 DNA sequence: TGTGCCTGGAGTCATCCGGGACAGGGAGAAAACACCATATATTTT. V gene TRBV30 combines with J gene TRBJ1-3; 9 bases align to TRBD1. The CDR3 consists of 15 residues. The ends lost 2 bases at V and 6 bases at J; junction bases unmatched: 8. Germline V CDR1 and CDR2: GTSNPN, SVGIG (reference sequence). The full variable domain, with the rest looked up from reference TRBV30 and TRBJ1-3, is SQTIHQWPATLVQPVGSPLSLECTVEGTSNPNLYWYRQAAGRGLQLLFYSVGIGQISSEVPQNLSASRPQDRQFILSSKKLLLSDSGFYLCAWSHPGQGENTIYFGEGSWLTVV.